This TCR beta chain derives from a study of blood T cell repertoires in COVID-19. This CDR3 comprises 15 residues. The germline gives CDR1 SGHTS, CDR2 YDEGEE. Trimming took 0 bases from V and 5 from J, leaving 14 bases between them. Clones were sequenced by immunoSEQ multiplex PCR, and TCRdb holds only the in-frame ones, with some missing. The sample records approximately 200,000 clones, about 81% being singletons. The chain carries TRBV5-8 and TRBJ1-1; D ambiguous. The receptor was derived from a woman older than 75 with COVID-19, enrolled during active disease. The sequencing sample was made of peripheral blood. The CDR3, as DNA: TGTGCCAGCAGCTTGGGGGTGTGGGGAGTTACTGAAGCTTTCTTT. Its protein is CASSLGVWGVTEAFF.